The 23 T cell receptor beta chains below were found in one sample sequenced in a study of identical twins. TCRdb reprocessed the 5' RACE reads with MiXCR, giving one entry per CDR3 protein. This table holds about 1.7 million distinct CDR3 sequences, less than 40% found once. Sequenced input: cord blood. These receptors originate from a newborn girl in good health.

The rearrangement uses TRBV6-6 and TRBJ1-2; D is ambiguous. V lost 2 bases, J lost 4 bases, and 14 bases lay in between. The CDR3 loop spans 15 amino acids. CDR1 MNHNY and CDR2 SVGAGI come from the germline V gene (reference sequence). The CDR3 spells CASSYETNRLYGYTF. CDR3 nucleotides: TGTGCCAGCAGTTACGAAACTAACCGCCTCTATGGCTACACCTTC.

The chain employs TRBV5-1 and TRBJ1-1, with D uncertain. Trimming shortened V by 5 bases and J by 3 bases, and 11 bases separated the two germline ends. Germline V lookup: CDR1 SGHRS, CDR2 YFSETQ. This CDR3 is built from 13 residues. The CDR3: CASRVVRDTEAFF. Here the CDR3 DNA reads TGCGCCAGCAGAGTCGTAAGGGACACTGAAGCTTTCTTT.

The chain employs TRBV5-6 and TRBJ1-6; a weak D match, TRBD1 (5 bases). V was cut by 1 base and J by 4 bases, with 9 bases left in between. Looked up from germline, CDR1 is SGHDT and CDR2 is YYEEEE. CDR3 length equals 15 residues. The CDR3 is CASSLSGWYNSPLHF. The CDR3 bases are TGTGCCAGCAGCTTGTCAGGGTGGTATAATTCACCCCTCCACTTT.

The J gene is TRBJ1-5, the V gene TRBV2, with 10 bases aligning to TRBD1. Trimming removed 7 bases from V and 4 bases from J; junction bases left unmatched: 7. The V gene's germline CDR1 is SNHLY and CDR2 FYNNEI. CDR3 length equals 15 residues. The CDR3: CASMRGQGRNQPQHF. In nucleotides, the CDR3 is TGTGCCAGCATGAGGGGACAGGGGCGAAATCAGCCCCAGCATTTT.

The chain couples TRBV2 to TRBJ2-3; 9 bases map to TRBD2. V lost 7 bases, J lost 7 bases, and 9 bases stayed unmatched. The CDR3 extends over 14 amino acids. CDR1 is SNHLY, CDR2 FYNNEI, per germline. CDR3 sequence reads: CASIEAGGGNTQYF. CDR3 nucleotides: TGTGCCAGCATCGAAGCGGGGGGCGGGAATACGCAGTATTTT.

V usage is TRBV20-1 and J usage is TRBJ2-2; tentative D call: TRBD2 (6 bases). This CDR3 has 13 amino acids. V was trimmed by 5 bases and J by 7 bases, leaving 14 bases between them. CDR1 is DFQATT and CDR2 is SNEGSKA in the germline V gene (reference sequence). CDR3 sequence: CSARWREGGELFF. CDR3 sequence (DNA): TGCAGTGCTCGATGGAGGGAAGGCGGGGAGCTGTTTTTT.

In this sample, this clonotype turned up many times. In DNA, the CDR3 is TGTGCCATCATGGCGGGGGTACAAGAGACCCAGTACTTC. Its protein product is CAIMAGVQETQYF. The V and J genes are TRBV10-3 and TRBJ2-5; 7 nucleotides agree with TRBD2. V dropped 7 bases and J dropped 2; count of bases not matched to a gene: 4. There are 13 residues in the CDR3. The germline V gene has CDR1 ENHRY and CDR2 SYGVKD.

This clonotype was seen a handful of times. This rearrangement joins TRBV29-1 to TRBJ2-2; 8 positions agree with TRBD2. Per the germline V gene, CDR1 is SQVTM and CDR2 is ANQGSEA. Losses at the gene ends were 6 bases for V and 6 bases for J; bases not matched to a gene: 12. The CDR3 has 15 residues. The CDR3 DNA reads TGCAGCGTGAAAAAGGACGGGGGGGCCGCCGGGGAGCTGTTTTTT. Protein sequence: CSVKKDGGAAGELFF.

This sequence joins TRBV28 and TRBJ2-7; the match to TRBD1 covers 8 bases. Trimming cost V 1 base and J 3 bases; bases outside gene matches: 5. CDR1 MDHEN and CDR2 SYDVKM come from the germline V gene. This CDR3 comprises 15 residues. CDR3 sequence: CASSLYQGARYEQYF. The CDR3, as DNA: TGTGCCAGCAGTTTATACCAGGGGGCGCGCTACGAGCAGTACTTC.

The chain is built from TRBV10-3 and TRBJ1-5, with TRBD1 as a possible D gene (6 bases). This CDR3 has 13 amino acids. CDR1 is ENHRY, CDR2 SYGVKD, per germline. Trimming took 3 bases from V and 6 from J, leaving 9 bases between them. The CDR3 DNA is TGTGCCATCAGTGAAGAGGACAGTCAGCCCCAGCATTTT. It specifies CAISEEDSQPQHF.

This clonotype was seen more than once but under ten times. The chain joins TRBV28 to TRBJ2-1; D is possibly TRBD2 (6 bases). The V end was cut by 7 bases, the J end by 3 bases, with 13 bases between. CDR3 length: 14 amino acids. CDR1 is MDHEN, CDR2 SYDVKM, per germline. CDR3 residues: CASIAAGSYNEQFF. CDR3 coding DNA: TGTGCCAGCATTGCGGCGGGAAGCTACAATGAGCAGTTCTTC.

This clonotype has a count of ten or more. V is TRBV20-1 and J is TRBJ2-4; D uncertain. The length of the CDR3 is 14 residues. Germline-derived CDR1 and CDR2 are DFQATT and SNEGSKA (reference sequence). V lost 1 base and J 0 bases, leaving 7 bases between the germline ends. CDR3 residues: CSARVGLAKNIQYF. CDR3 bases: TGCAGTGCTAGAGTGGGTTTAGCCAAAAACATTCAGTACTTC.

In this sample, this clonotype turned up a few times. The chain is built from TRBV2 and TRBJ2-7, with 12 positions matching TRBD2. Germline lookup yields CDR1 SNHLY and CDR2 FYNNEI. Germline trimming cut 6 bases from V and 3 bases from J; bases unmatched to any gene: 6. CDR3 length equals 15 residues. The CDR3 protein is CASRGGLAGNYEQYF. Written as DNA, the CDR3 is TGTGCCAGCAGGGGGGGACTAGCGGGTAACTACGAGCAGTACTTC.

The V call is TRBV24-1, the J call TRBJ2-7, with TRBD1 matching 8 bases. There are 13 residues in the CDR3. The V segment lost 4 bases and the J segment 12 bases; nucleotides outside the gene matches: 10. From germline, CDR1 is KGHDR and CDR2 SFDVKD. Here the CDR3 reads CATSEETGDCVYF. CDR3 bases: TGTGCCACCAGTGAAGAGACAGGGGATTGTGTGTACTTC.

This clonotype was recorded many times. V and J are TRBV29-1 and TRBJ2-5, with 9 bases fitting TRBD1. This CDR3 contains 14 residues. The V gene end was trimmed by 4 bases and the J gene end by 4 bases; junction bases not matched to a gene: 7. Germline CDR1 and CDR2: SQVTM and ANQGSEA. The CDR3, as DNA: TGCAGCGTTGGAGGGACAGGGCCTTTAGAGACCCAGTACTTC. Its protein product is CSVGGTGPLETQYF.

The J gene is TRBJ1-1, the V gene TRBV3-1, with unresolved D. The CDR3 loop spans 13 amino acids. Trimming cost V 8 bases and J 2 bases, with 12 bases left between them. Germline V gene data show CDR1 as LGHDT and CDR2 as YNNKEL (reference sequence). CDR3: CASRIGSNTEAFF. CDR3 DNA: TGTGCCAGCCGAATCGGGTCTAACACTGAAGCTTTCTTT.

The chain has TRBV7-2 and TRBJ1-2; a possible D gene is TRBD1 (5 bases). With 3 bases removed from V and 6 bases from J, the gap between germline ends came to 17 bases. The CDR3 contains 15 residues. Germline V gene data show CDR1 as SGHTA and CDR2 as FQGNSA. The DNA for the CDR3 is TGTGCCAGCAGCTTCCAGGGTGCTAGATTGGATGGCTACACCTTC. Protein: CASSFQGARLDGYTF.

This clonotype has more than one count but fewer than ten. The chain uses TRBV15 and TRBJ2-3; a possible D gene is TRBD2 (6 bases). The CDR3 sequence is 15 residues long. Trimming stripped 0 bases from V and 6 bases from J, with 13 bases between. CDR1 is LNHNV and CDR2 is YYDKDF in the germline V gene (reference sequence). The CDR3 DNA reads TGTGCCACCAGCAGAGATATAGGAGGGCGGGATACGCAGTATTTT. It translates to CATSRDIGGRDTQYF.

For this clonotype: This may be a read error: a much more frequent sequence differs by one nucleotide. This chain links TRBV5-1 with TRBJ1-5, with D perhaps TRBD1 (6 bases). Germline V gene sequence: CDR1 SGHRS, CDR2 YFSETQ. The length of the CDR3 is 15 residues. The CDR3 DNA reads as TGCGCCAGCAGCTTTCCGGGACATAGCAATCGGCCCCAGCATTTT. Translated, it gives CASSFPGHSNRPQHF.

The chain joins TRBV4-1 to TRBJ2-4; D gene ambiguous. Germline V gene lookup returns CDR1 MGHRA and CDR2 YSYEKL. V dropped 0 bases and J dropped 6 bases, with 9 bases sitting between them. CDR3 size: 14 residues. The DNA for the CDR3 is TGCGCCAGCAGCCAAGAGGGCCGAGGAAACATTCAGTACTTC. This sequence encodes CASSQEGRGNIQYF.

The gene calls are TRBV7-2 and TRBJ1-6, with D maybe TRBD1 (6 bases). Trimming cost V 1 base and J 11 bases, with 12 bases left between them. The CDR3 covers 14 residues. Per the germline V gene, CDR1 is SGHTA and CDR2 is FQGNSA. The CDR3 sequence is CASSLDLQGPPLHF. The CDR3 DNA reads TGTGCCAGCAGCTTAGACCTACAGGGTCCACCCCTCCACTTT.

In regard to this clonotype: Relative to the germline gene, one junction end is altered; a read error may explain this. The V gene is TRBV28, the J gene TRBJ2-5; D may be TRBD1 (6 bases). The J call could be wrong; TRBJ2-7 is a better fit for the DNA end. Looked up from germline, CDR1 is MDHEN and CDR2 is SYDVKM. The CDR3 extends over 14 amino acids. CDR3 residues: CASNLNDRPYEQYF. The CDR3 bases are TGTGCCAGCAATTTAAACGACAGGCCCTACGAGCAGTACTTC.

This chain joins TRBV4-1 and TRBJ2-2, with 8 bases aligning to TRBD2. Germline-derived CDR1 and CDR2 are MGHRA and YSYEKL. The CDR3 runs to 16 residues. V was clipped by 0 bases and J by 5 bases; unmatched bases: 5. In DNA, the CDR3 is TGCGCCAGCAGCCAAGAGGTAGCGGGGATAACCGGGGAGCTGTTTTTT. This gives the protein CASSQEVAGITGELFF.